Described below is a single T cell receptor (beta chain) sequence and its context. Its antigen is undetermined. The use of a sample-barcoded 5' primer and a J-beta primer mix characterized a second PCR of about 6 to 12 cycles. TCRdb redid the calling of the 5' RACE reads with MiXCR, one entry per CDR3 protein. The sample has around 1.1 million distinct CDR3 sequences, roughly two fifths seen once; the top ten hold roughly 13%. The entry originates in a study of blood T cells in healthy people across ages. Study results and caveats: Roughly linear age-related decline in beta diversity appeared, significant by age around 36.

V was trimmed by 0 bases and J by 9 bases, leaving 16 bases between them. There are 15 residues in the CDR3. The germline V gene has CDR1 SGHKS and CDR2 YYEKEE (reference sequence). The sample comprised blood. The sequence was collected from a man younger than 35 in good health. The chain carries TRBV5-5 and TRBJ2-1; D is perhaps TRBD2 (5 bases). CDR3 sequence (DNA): TGTGCCAGCAGCTTGGACCCGTTCACGGGGAGTGAGCAGTTCTTC. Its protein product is CASSLDPFTGSEQFF.